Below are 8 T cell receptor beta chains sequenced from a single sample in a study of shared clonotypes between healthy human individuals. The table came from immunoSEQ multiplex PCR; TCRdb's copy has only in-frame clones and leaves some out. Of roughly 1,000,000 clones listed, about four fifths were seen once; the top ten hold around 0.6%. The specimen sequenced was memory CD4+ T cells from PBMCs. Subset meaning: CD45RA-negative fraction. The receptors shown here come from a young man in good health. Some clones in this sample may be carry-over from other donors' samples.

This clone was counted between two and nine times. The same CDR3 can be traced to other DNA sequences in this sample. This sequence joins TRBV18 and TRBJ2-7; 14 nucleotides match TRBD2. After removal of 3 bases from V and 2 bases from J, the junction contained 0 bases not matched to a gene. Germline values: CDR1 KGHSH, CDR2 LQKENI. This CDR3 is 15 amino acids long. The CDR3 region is CASSPGLAGAYEQYF. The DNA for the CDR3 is TGTGCCAGCTCACCGGGACTAGCGGGAGCCTACGAGCAGTACTTC. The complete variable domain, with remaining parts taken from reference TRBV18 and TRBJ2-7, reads NAGVMQNPRHLVRRRGQEARLRCSPMKGHSHVYWYRQLPEEGLKFMVYLQKENIIDESGMPKERFSAEFPKEGPSILRIQQVVRGDSAAYFCASSPGLAGAYEQYFGPGTRLTVT.

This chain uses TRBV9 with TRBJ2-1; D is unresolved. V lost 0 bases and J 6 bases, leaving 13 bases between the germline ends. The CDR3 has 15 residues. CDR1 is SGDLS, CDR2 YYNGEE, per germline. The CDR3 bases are TGTGCCAGCAGCGTAGGTGGGCCTTTTGTCAATGAGCAGTTCTTC. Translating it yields CASSVGGPFVNEQFF. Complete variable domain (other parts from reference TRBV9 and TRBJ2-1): DSGVTQTPKHLITATGQRVTLRCSPRSGDLSVYWYQQSLDQGLQFLIQYYNGEERAKGNILERFSAQQFPDLHSELNLSSLELGDSALYFCASSVGGPFVNEQFFGPGTRLTVL.

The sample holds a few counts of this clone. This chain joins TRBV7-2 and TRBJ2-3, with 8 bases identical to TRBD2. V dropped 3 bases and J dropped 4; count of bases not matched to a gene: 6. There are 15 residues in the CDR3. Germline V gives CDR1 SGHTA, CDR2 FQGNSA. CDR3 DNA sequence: TGTGCCAGCAGCTTTAGCGGGACTCTGTCAGATACGCAGTATTTT. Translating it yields CASSFSGTLSDTQYF.

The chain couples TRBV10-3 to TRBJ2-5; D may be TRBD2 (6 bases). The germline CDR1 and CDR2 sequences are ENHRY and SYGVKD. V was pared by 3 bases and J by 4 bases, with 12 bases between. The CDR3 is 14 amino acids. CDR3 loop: CAISDGGNAETQYF. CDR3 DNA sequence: TGTGCCATCAGTGATGGAGGGAACGCAGAGACCCAGTACTTC.

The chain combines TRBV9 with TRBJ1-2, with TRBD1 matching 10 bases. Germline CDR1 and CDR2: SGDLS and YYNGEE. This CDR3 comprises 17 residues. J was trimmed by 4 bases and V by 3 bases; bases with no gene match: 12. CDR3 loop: CASSAGQGVVSGYGYTF. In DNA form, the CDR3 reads TGTGCCAGCAGCGCAGGACAGGGGGTGGTTTCGGGCTATGGCTACACCTTC. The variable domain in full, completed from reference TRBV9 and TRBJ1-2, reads DSGVTQTPKHLITATGQRVTLRCSPRSGDLSVYWYQQSLDQGLQFLIQYYNGEERAKGNILERFSAQQFPDLHSELNLSSLELGDSALYFCASSAGQGVVSGYGYTFGSGTRLTVV.

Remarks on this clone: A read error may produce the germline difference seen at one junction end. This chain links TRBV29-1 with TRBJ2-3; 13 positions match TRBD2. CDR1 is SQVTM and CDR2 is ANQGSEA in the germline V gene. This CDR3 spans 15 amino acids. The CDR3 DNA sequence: TGCAGCGTCCCCGGGACTAGCGGGACCTCAGAGACGCAGTATTTT. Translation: CSVPGTSGTSETQYF.

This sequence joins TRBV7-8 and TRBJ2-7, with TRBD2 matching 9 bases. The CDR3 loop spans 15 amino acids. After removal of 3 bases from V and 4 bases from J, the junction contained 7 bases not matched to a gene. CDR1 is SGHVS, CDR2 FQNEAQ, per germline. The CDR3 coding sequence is TGTGCCAGCAGCTTTGATCGAGCGGGAGGTTACGAGCAGTACTTC. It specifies CASSFDRAGGYEQYF.

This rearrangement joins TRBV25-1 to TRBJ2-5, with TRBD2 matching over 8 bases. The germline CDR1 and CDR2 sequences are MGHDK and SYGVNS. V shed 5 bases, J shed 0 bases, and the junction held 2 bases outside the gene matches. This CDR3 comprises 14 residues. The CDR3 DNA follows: TGTGCCAGCAGTCCGGGGGGGAACCAAGAGACCCAGTACTTC. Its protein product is CASSPGGNQETQYF.